The 8 T cell receptor beta chains listed next were all sequenced from one sample in a study of T-cell reconstitution after alpha-beta-depleted transplantation in children. The TCRbeta library was prepared with unique molecular identifiers. MiXCR, applied by TCRdb to the PCR reads, yields one record per CDR3 protein. The repertoire has approximately 430,000 distinct CDR3 sequences, around 15% of them found once; the top ten carry 25% to 30%. The sequencing used PBMCs, mostly from graft donor cells, collected 360 days after TCRalphabeta/CD19-depleted stem cell transplant. The receptor source for this set is a boy in the first two years of life who had a stem cell transplant for Wiskott-Aldrich syndrome, so the T cells may come from the graft donor.

J is TRBJ2-3 and V is TRBV20-1; 7 bases align to TRBD2. The CDR3 totals 14 residues. The trim removed 4 bases at V and 1 base at J, leaving 5 bases unmatched. The germline gives CDR1 DFQATT, CDR2 SNEGSKA (reference sequence). The CDR3 loop is CSATSGKGTDTQYF. CDR3 coding DNA: TGCAGTGCTACTAGCGGAAAAGGCACAGATACGCAGTATTTT.

The chain links TRBV5-4 to TRBJ1-5; TRBD1 matches at 7 bases. Trimming took 0 bases from V and 0 from J; bases not matched to a gene: 12. The CDR3 consists of 19 residues. Germline CDR1 and CDR2: SGHNT and YYREEE (reference sequence). CDR3 residues: CASSLVATGRLYSNQPQHF. The CDR3 coding sequence is TGTGCCAGCAGCTTGGTGGCGACAGGGCGGCTTTATAGCAATCAGCCCCAGCATTTT.

A few counts support this clonotype. V usage is TRBV12-3 or TRBV12-4 and J usage is TRBJ2-1; D tentatively reads TRBD1 or TRBD2 (5 bases each). The CDR3 totals 16 residues. V lost 5 bases and J 3 bases, leaving 17 bases between the germline ends. The CDR3 here is CASSPGGREYYNEQFF. The CDR3 bases are TGTGCCAGCAGTCCAGGCGGCAGGGAGTACTACAATGAGCAGTTCTTC.

V is TRBV5-1 and J is TRBJ2-3, with D possibly matching TRBD1 (5 bases). Germline V gives CDR1 SGHRS, CDR2 YFSETQ. V lost 3 bases and J lost 2, with 10 bases in between. CDR3 length equals 14 residues. The CDR3 DNA is TGCGCCAGCAGCTCTCAGGGATTCACAGATACGCAGTATTTT. This codes for CASSSQGFTDTQYF.

This clonotype has only a few counts. The rearrangement joins TRBV10-3 to TRBJ2-1; perhaps TRBD2 as D (6 bases). Germline values: CDR1 ENHRY, CDR2 SYGVKD. Trimming pared 2 bases from V and 6 bases from J, leaving 17 bases between. The CDR3 is 16 amino acids. The CDR3: CAISEETSRNTNEQFF. Written as DNA, the CDR3 is TGTGCCATCAGTGAGGAGACTAGTAGGAATACCAATGAGCAGTTCTTC.

The V and J genes are TRBV6-2 or TRBV6-3 and TRBJ2-7, with no clear D. Germline lookup yields CDR1 MNHEY and CDR2 SVGEGT. The V end lost 3 bases, the J end lost 0 bases, and 9 bases lay between the germline ends. The CDR3 contains 14 residues. CDR3 sequence: CASSYRKASYEQYF. CDR3 in DNA: TGTGCCAGCAGTTATCGGAAAGCCTCCTACGAGCAGTACTTC.

In its sample, this clonotype was seen a few times. DNA for the CDR3: TGTGCCAGCAGCGTAGAGGGGAGATCCCAAGAGACCCAGTACTTC. Translating gives CASSVEGRSQETQYF. J is TRBJ2-5 and V is TRBV7-6; the D call may be TRBD1 or TRBD2 (5 bases each). V shed 5 bases and J shed 1 base, with 14 bases lying between them. The CDR3 totals 15 residues. Per the germline V gene, CDR1 is SGHVS and CDR2 is FNYEAQ.

The chain combines TRBV7-9 with TRBJ2-1, with 10 positions matching TRBD2. The CDR3 has 17 residues. J lost 2 bases, V lost 5 bases, and 9 bases had no gene match. CDR1 is SEHNR and CDR2 is FQNEAQ in the germline V gene (reference sequence). CDR3 bases: TGTGCCAGCAGCCACACTAGCGGGAAATACCCCTACAATGAGCAGTTCTTC. Amino acid sequence: CASSHTSGKYPYNEQFF.